What follows describes a single TCR beta chain. Participants were placed into cohorts based on the clinical history they reported. J lost 4 bases, V lost 4 bases, and 3 bases had no gene match. Germline V gene lookup returns CDR1 SGHNT and CDR2 YYREEE (reference sequence). The CDR3 sequence is 14 residues long. Repertoires were generated with immunoSEQ multiplex PCR, while TCRdb's copy carries only in-frame clones and drops some. The top ten clones hold around 10% of a sample with over 250,000 clones, roughly 90% of them seen once. The data were obtained in a study of blood T cell repertoires in COVID-19. Background on the study: Sources were T cells, B-cell-depleted T cells, or PBMCs; the material itself was cDNA or gDNA.

Sequenced material: PBMCs or T cells enriched from blood (not recorded which). This TCR came from a woman aged 18-35 years who had recovered from COVID-19. V gene TRBV5-4 combines with J gene TRBJ2-1; 9 bases align to TRBD2. The CDR3 is CASSPGLAYNEQFF. The DNA for the CDR3 is TGTGCCAGCAGCCCCGGACTAGCGTACAATGAGCAGTTCTTC.